The text below deals with one T cell receptor beta chain. The data belong to a study of blood T cell dynamics during melanoma immunotherapy. The time point here: week 3, after first cycle of checkpoint inhibitor. Samples come from before therapy and from week 3 after the first blockade cycle. Apart from a couple of fast progressors, RECIST 1.1 response was judged 12 weeks post-infusion. This table comes from immunoSEQ multiplex PCR, and its TCRdb copy is limited to in-frame clones, with some not included. Of about 10,000 clones listed, 70% to 90% are singletons. The source material was blood, sampled from a patient treated with checkpoint blockade. This TCR was sampled from a human donor with melanoma.

CDR3 bases: TGCGCCAGCAGGCCTCCGAGACAGGGGGCGGCCTATGGCTACACCTTC. Its protein is CASRPPRQGAAYGYTF. J is TRBJ1-2 and V is TRBV23-1, with 10 bases lining up with TRBD1. TRBV23-1 is annotated as an ORF whose role is uncertain. V was pared by 6 bases and J by 4 bases, with 11 bases of the junction left unmatched. This CDR3 region has 16 residues.